One T cell receptor beta chain is described in this entry. Antigen specificity is unknown. This sample is drawn from a study of Ad26.COV2.S vaccination and SARS-CoV-2 variants. Across the study: The donor belonged to the COV1001 Ad26.COV2.S trial arm.

The V and J ends lost 0 bases and 7 bases, in that order; junction bases with no gene match: 6. Germline V gene sequence: CDR1 LGHDT, CDR2 YNNKEL (reference sequence). The CDR3 is 16 residues long. Treatment in this sample: around 19 received Ad26.COV2.S at low or high dose, single or two shots; 5 received placebo; per-sample allocation not given. Samples analyzed were those drawn on day 63 after the first vaccine or placebo injection. The method was immunoSEQ multiplex PCR; TCRdb's version includes in-frame clones alone and lacks a portion of them. The sample comprises some 450,000 clones, roughly 88% of which are singletons, and approximately 4.3% rests with the top ten. Points from the study as a whole: An underestimation of total T cell responses may have resulted from the TCR breadth and depth analyses. People who got the vaccine or the placebo had similar non-spike TCR breadth. Placebo recipients showed lower spike-specific TCR breadth than vaccinees.

The rearrangement joins TRBV3-1 (or the pseudogene TRBV3-2) to TRBJ1-4; 9 nucleotides agree with TRBD1. The source material was peripheral blood, sampled in a trial of Ad26.COV2.S vaccine versus placebo. The clonotype comes from a person between 18 and 60 years old who received the Ad26.COV2.S COVID-19 vaccine or a placebo. The CDR3 loop is CASSQDRVTGGEKLFF. The CDR3 region has the DNA TGTGCCAGCAGCCAAGATCGAGTGACAGGGGGTGAAAAACTGTTTTTT.